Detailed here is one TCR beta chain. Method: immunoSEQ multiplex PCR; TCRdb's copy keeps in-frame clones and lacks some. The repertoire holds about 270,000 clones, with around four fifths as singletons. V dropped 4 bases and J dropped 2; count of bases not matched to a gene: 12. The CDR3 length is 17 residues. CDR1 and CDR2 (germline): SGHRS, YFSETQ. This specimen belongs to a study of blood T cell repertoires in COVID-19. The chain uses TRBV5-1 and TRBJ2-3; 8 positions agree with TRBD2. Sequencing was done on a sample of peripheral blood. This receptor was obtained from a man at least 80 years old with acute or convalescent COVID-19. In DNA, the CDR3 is TGCGCCAGCAGCCCCCTAGGGCGGGGGGCTCCCACAGATACGCAGTATTTT. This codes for CASSPLGRGAPTDTQYF.